This T cell receptor beta chain was retrieved from a study of tumor-infiltrating lymphocytes in oesophageal squamous cell carcinoma. TCRdb re-called the PCR reads through MiXCR, storing one row per CDR3 protein. The repertoire holds under 20,000 distinct CDR3 sequences, with approximately 46% as singletons. This clonotype was detected many times. The specimen sequenced was esophageal tumor tissue. This TCR was sampled from a male donor with esophageal squamous cell carcinoma.

The CDR3 here is CASSEGDLGQPQHF. The CDR3 nucleotides are TGCGCCAGCAGTGAGGGGGACCTAGGTCAGCCCCAGCATTTT. The chain recombines TRBV10-1 with TRBJ1-5; weak D call: TRBD1 (5 bases). The CDR3 spans 14 residues. V was trimmed by 2 bases and J by 6 bases, leaving 11 bases between them. The germline V gene has CDR1 WNHNN and CDR2 SYGVQD (reference sequence).